The T cell receptor beta chain under discussion was sequenced for a study of beta chain features in type 1 diabetes. The isolated RNA, all of it, was reverse transcribed, so expressed TCRB transcripts were what got sequenced. Assay used: immunoSEQ multiplex PCR; TCRdb lists only in-frame clones, some missing. The sample lists about 240,000 clones; about 14% were seen once. J lost 3 bases, V lost 6 bases, and 10 bases had no gene match. The CDR3 is 15 residues long. Germline V gene sequence: CDR1 KGHSH, CDR2 LQKENI. Regarding this clone: The target antigen is unknown.

Study conclusions and caveats: People with Type 1 diabetes carried modestly yet significantly shorter TCRB CDR3s in all four CD4+ subsets. Cells carrying high TCR expression could end up over-represented when cDNA is sequenced.

Without exception, sorted populations had purity beyond 95%. This sequence joins TRBV18 and TRBJ1-2; 7 bases align to TRBD1. This TCR came from a man aged 25 to 45 with type 1 diabetes. What was sequenced was naive CD4+ T cells from blood. As DNA, the CDR3 is TGTGCCAGCTCCCGAGAGGGGCAGGGGGACTATGGCTACACCTTC. It translates to CASSREGQGDYGYTF.